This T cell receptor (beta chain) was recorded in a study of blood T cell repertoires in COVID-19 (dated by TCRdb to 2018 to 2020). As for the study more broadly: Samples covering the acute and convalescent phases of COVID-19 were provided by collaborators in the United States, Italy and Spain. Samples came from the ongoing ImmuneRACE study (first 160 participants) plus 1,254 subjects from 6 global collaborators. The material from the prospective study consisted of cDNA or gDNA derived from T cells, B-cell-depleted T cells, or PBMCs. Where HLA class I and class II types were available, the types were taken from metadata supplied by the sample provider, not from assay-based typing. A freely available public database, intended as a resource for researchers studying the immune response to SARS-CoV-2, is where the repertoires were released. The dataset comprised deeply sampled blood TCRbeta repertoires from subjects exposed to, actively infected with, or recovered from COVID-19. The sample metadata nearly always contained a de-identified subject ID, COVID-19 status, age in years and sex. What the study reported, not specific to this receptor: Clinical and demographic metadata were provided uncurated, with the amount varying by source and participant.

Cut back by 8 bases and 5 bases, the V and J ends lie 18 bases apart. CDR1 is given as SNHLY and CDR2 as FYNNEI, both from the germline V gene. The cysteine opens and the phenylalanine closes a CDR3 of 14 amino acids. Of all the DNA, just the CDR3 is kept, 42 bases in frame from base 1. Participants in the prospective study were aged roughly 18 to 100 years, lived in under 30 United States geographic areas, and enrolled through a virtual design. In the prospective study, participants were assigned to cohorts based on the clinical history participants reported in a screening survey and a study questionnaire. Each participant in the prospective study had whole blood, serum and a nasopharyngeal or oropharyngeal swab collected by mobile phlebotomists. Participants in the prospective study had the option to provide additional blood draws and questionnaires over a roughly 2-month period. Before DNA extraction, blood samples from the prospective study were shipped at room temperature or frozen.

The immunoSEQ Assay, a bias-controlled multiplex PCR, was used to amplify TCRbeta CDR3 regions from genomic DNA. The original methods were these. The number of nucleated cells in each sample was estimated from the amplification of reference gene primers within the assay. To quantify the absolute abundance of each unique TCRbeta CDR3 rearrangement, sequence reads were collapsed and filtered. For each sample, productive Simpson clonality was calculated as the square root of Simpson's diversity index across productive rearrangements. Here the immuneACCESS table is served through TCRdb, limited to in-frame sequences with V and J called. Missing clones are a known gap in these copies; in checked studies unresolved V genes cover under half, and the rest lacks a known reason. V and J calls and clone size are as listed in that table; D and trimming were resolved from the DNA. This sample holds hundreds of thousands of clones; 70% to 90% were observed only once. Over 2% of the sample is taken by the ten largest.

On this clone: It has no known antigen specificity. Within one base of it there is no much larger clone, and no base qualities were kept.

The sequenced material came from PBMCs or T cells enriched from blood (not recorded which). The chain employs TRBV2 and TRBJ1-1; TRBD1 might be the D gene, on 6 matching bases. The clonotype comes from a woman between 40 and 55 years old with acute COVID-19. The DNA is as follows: TGTGCCAGCCGGGCGGGGGGCGTGGGTACTGAAGCTTTCTTT. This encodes CASRAGGVGTEAFF.